This T cell receptor (beta chain) was sequenced during a study of T-cell reconstitution after alpha-beta-depleted transplantation in children. Study-wide findings and caveats: Surviving recipient T cells and intrathymic progenitors accounted for some patients' high TCRbeta diversity at day 60. A year had passed since transplant, and T-cell counts and diversity by then came mostly from newly produced T cells. At around two months after transplant, the alpha-beta T cells were reportedly derived from several hundred expanded clones that came from non-depleted graft cells.

Unique molecular identifiers tagged the TCRbeta library. TCRdb processed the PCR reads anew with MiXCR; each CDR3 protein has one entry. The sample records a few hundred thousand distinct CDR3 sequences, roughly 13% being singletons. V lost 3 bases and J 0 bases, leaving 6 bases between the germline ends. Germline values: CDR1 LNHDA, CDR2 SQIVND (reference sequence). CDR3 length: 14 amino acids. In the case of this clonotype: The antigen remains undetermined.

The chain recombines TRBV19 with TRBJ2-1; perhaps TRBD1 as D (6 bases). The sequence was collected from a male patient between 10 and 17 years old who had a stem cell transplant for acute myeloid leukemia, so the T cells may come from the graft donor. The sequences come from PBMCs, mostly from graft donor cells, collected 360 days after TCRalphabeta/CD19-depleted stem cell transplant. CDR3 protein: CASSMDSSYNEQFF. The CDR3 DNA reads as TGTGCCAGTAGTATGGACAGCTCCTACAATGAGCAGTTCTTC.